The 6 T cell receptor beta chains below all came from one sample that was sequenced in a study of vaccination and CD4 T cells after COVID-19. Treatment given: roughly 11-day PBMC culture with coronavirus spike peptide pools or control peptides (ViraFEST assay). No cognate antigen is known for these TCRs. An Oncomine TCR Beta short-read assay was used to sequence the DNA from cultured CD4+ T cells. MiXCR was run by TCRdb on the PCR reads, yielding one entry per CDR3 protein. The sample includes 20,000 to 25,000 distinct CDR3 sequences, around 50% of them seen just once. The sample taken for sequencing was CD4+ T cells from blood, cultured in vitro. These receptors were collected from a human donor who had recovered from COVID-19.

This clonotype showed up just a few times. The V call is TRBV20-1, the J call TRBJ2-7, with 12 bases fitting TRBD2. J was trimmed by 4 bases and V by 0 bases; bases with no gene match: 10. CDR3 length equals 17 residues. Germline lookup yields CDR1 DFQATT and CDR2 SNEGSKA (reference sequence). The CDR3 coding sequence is TGCAGTGCTAGAGATTTGGGACTAGCGGGCCGGGAGTACGAGCAGTACTTC. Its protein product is CSARDLGLAGREYEQYF.

The CDR3 loop is CASSRSTTDTQYF. As DNA, the CDR3 is TGTGCCAGCAGCCGAAGTACCACAGATACGCAGTATTTT. V gene TRBV7-3 combines with J gene TRBJ2-3; unclear D gene. Germline V gives CDR1 SGHTA, CDR2 FQGTGA. The V end was cut by 5 bases, the J end by 2 bases, with 8 bases between. There are 13 residues in the CDR3.

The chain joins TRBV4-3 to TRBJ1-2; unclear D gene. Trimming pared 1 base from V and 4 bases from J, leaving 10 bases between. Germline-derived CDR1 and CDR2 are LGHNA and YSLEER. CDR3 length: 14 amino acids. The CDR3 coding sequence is TGCGCCAGCAGCCAAGGGTCGAACCTCTATGGCTACACCTTC. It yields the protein CASSQGSNLYGYTF.

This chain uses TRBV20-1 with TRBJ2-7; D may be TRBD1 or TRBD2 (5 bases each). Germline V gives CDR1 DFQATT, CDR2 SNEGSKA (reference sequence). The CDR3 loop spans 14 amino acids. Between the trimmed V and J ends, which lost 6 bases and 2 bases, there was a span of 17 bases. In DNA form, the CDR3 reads TGCAGTGCCAGTATGAGGGGTTCGGCCTACGAGCAGTACTTC. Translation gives CSASMRGSAYEQYF.

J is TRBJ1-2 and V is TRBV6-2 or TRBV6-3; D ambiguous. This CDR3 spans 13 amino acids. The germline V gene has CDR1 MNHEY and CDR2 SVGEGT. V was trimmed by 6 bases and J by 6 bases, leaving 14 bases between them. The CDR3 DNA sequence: TGTGCCAGCAGAAAGGACGCACTAGATGGCTACACCTTC. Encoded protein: CASRKDALDGYTF.

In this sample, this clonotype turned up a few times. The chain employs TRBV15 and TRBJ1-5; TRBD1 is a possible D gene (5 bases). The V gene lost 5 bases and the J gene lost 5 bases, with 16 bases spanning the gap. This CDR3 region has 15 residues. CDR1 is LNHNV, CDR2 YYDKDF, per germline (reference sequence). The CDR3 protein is CATSRDGGSHQPQHF. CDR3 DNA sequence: TGTGCCACCAGCCGGGACGGGGGGAGCCATCAGCCCCAGCATTTT.